This TCR beta chain was obtained from a study of blood T cell repertoires in COVID-19. Study in general: PBMCs, B-cell-depleted T cells, or T cells provided the cDNA or gDNA that made up the material.

From germline, CDR1 is MDHEN and CDR2 SYDVKM. V dropped 2 bases and J dropped 11; count of bases not matched to a gene: 6. This CDR3 comprises 14 residues. How the authors handled the data: The assay estimated nucleated cells by amplifying reference gene primers. Assay: immunoSEQ multiplex PCR; the TCRdb copy retains only in-frame clones and omits some. D and trimming come from the DNA, and the V and J calls and clone size come from that table. The sample includes 220,000 or so clones, roughly 83% of them seen just once. Assignment of participants to cohorts was predicated upon participant-reported clinical history. Donors in Cohort 3 counted as recovered after two negative PCRs, clearance, or symptom resolution.

The receptor was isolated from a woman between 50 and 59 years old who had recovered from COVID-19. The sequenced sample consisted of PBMCs or T cells enriched from blood (not recorded which). The V call is TRBV28, the J call TRBJ2-1, with TRBD1 identical over 10 bases. The CDR3 loop reads CASSLRTGGGKQFF. In nucleotides, the CDR3 is TGTGCCAGCAGTTTAAGGACAGGGGGTGGAAAGCAGTTCTTC.